Shown below are 15 T cell receptor beta chains from a single sample sequenced in a study of shared clonotypes between healthy human individuals. Sequenced by immunoSEQ multiplex PCR; TCRdb stores in-frame clones only, minus some. This table has some 1,900,000 clones, approximately 94% appearing once. Positive CCR7 selection of CD45RO-negative cells yielded the naive CD8 cells, and terminally differentiated effector memory CD45RA+ cells were excluded. The source material was naive CD8+ T cells sorted from blood. These receptors were taken from a man aged 18 to 29 in good health.

This sequence joins TRBV4-1 and TRBJ2-5; TRBD1 matches at 8 bases. The V and J ends lost 1 base and 4 bases, in that order; junction bases with no gene match: 17. Germline V gene lookup returns CDR1 MGHRA and CDR2 YSYEKL. The CDR3 consists of 19 residues. The CDR3 spells CASSQGLTGTGTRGETQYF. DNA of the CDR3: TGCGCCAGCAGCCAAGGTCTAACAGGGACAGGAACCCGTGGAGAGACCCAGTACTTC.

The rearrangement links TRBV27 to TRBJ1-2; D is ambiguous. The V end lost 6 bases, the J end lost 1 base, and 18 bases lay between the germline ends. The CDR3 loop spans 16 amino acids. Germline lookup yields CDR1 MNHEY and CDR2 SMNVEV (reference sequence). DNA for the CDR3: TGTGCCAGCAGCCCTTCATTTGGGGAGAATAACTATGGCTACACCTTC. Its protein is CASSPSFGENNYGYTF.

The CDR3 DNA is TGTGCCAGCAGACCCGGGACAGGGGCCAACGAGCAGTACTTC. Translating it yields CASRPGTGANEQYF. V gene TRBV6-6 combines with J gene TRBJ2-7; 10 nucleotides align to TRBD1. There are 14 residues in the CDR3. V gave up 6 bases and J gave up 5 bases; unmatched junction bases: 7. Looked up from germline, CDR1 is MNHNY and CDR2 is SVGAGI (reference sequence).

This sequence joins TRBV27 and TRBJ1-2; possibly TRBD1 for D (6 bases). Germline loops: CDR1 MNHEY, CDR2 SMNVEV (reference sequence). The CDR3 extends over 16 amino acids. Trimming left V 4 bases short and J 1 base short, with 16 bases between. CDR3 nucleotide sequence: TGTGCCAGCAGTTCGATGCAGGACAGTTATAACTATGGCTACACCTTC. Translating gives CASSSMQDSYNYGYTF.

The CDR3 coding sequence is TGTGCCAGCAGTGAGTGGACAGGGGATGAAAAACTGTTTTTT. The encoded protein is CASSEWTGDEKLFF. The chain recombines TRBV6-1 with TRBJ1-4; 9 nucleotides agree with TRBD1. The CDR3 spans 14 residues. Per germline, CDR1 MNHNS and CDR2 SASEGT. The trim removed 3 bases at V and 6 bases at J, leaving 2 bases unmatched.

The CDR3 here is CASSLLKPLVSGRYNEQFF. The CDR3 nucleotides are TGTGCCAGCAGTTTATTAAAGCCTCTGGTTAGCGGGAGATACAATGAGCAGTTCTTC. The rearrangement uses TRBV27 and TRBJ2-1; 9 positions agree with TRBD2. Germline loops: CDR1 MNHEY, CDR2 SMNVEV (reference sequence). Losses at the gene ends were 1 base for V and 4 bases for J; bases not matched to a gene: 14. CDR3 length: 19 amino acids.

The chain carries TRBV7-9 and TRBJ2-1; 14 bases agree with TRBD2. CDR3 length: 19 amino acids. J was trimmed by 5 bases and V by 0 bases; bases with no gene match: 9. Germline V gene data show CDR1 as SEHNR and CDR2 as FQNEAQ (reference sequence). The CDR3 coding sequence is TGTGCCAGCAGCTTAGCGGAGGGACTAGCGGGAGCGGCGAACAATGAGCAGTTCTTC. Its protein product is CASSLAEGLAGAANNEQFF.

The chain joins TRBV7-9 to TRBJ1-2; D gene unclear. The V gene's germline CDR1 is SEHNR and CDR2 FQNEAQ (reference sequence). Trimming removed 1 base at V and 2 bases at J, with 8 bases between. The CDR3 extends over 14 amino acids. CDR3 sequence reads: CASSLDPRNYGYTF. The CDR3 DNA follows: TGTGCCAGCAGCTTAGACCCTCGGAACTATGGCTACACCTTC.

The V gene is TRBV27, the J gene TRBJ1-6, with D unresolved. V lost 5 bases and J 7 bases, leaving 12 bases between the germline ends. The CDR3 totals 14 residues. CDR1 is MNHEY and CDR2 is SMNVEV in the germline V gene (reference sequence). The CDR3 is CASSLDDLNSPLHF. For the CDR3, the DNA is TGTGCCAGCAGTCTGGACGACCTGAATTCACCCCTCCACTTT.

This chain connects TRBV7-9 to TRBJ1-1, with unresolved D. Trimming pared 5 bases from V and 8 bases from J, leaving 15 bases between. This CDR3 region has 13 residues. Germline CDR1 SEHNR, CDR2 FQNEAQ (reference sequence). The CDR3 loop is CASSPRTGFEAFF. CDR3 bases: TGTGCCAGCAGCCCGAGGACCGGCTTCGAAGCTTTCTTT.

This chain joins TRBV30 and TRBJ1-2; 10 positions match TRBD1. V lost 2 bases and J lost 6; bases outside the gene matches: 18. Germline CDR1 and CDR2: GTSNPN and SVGIG (reference sequence). This CDR3 is built from 18 residues. The CDR3 nucleotides are TGTGCCTGGAGTAGCTATACCCTCCGTGGGACAGGGGTGGATGGCTACACCTTC. Translation: CAWSSYTLRGTGVDGYTF.

The genes are TRBV7-9 and TRBJ2-5; TRBD1 matches at 11 bases. There are 14 residues in the CDR3. Germline V gene lookup returns CDR1 SEHNR and CDR2 FQNEAQ (reference sequence). J lost 5 bases, V lost 4 bases, and 3 bases had no gene match. DNA of the CDR3: TGTGCCAGCAGCTCGGACAGGGGGCGGGAGACCCAGTACTTC. Residues: CASSSDRGRETQYF.

This chain joins TRBV13 and TRBJ2-7, with unresolved D. This CDR3 comprises 14 residues. Germline CDR1 reads PRHDT; CDR2 reads FYEKMQ (reference sequence). Trimming took 3 bases from V and 1 from J, leaving 10 bases between them. This chain's CDR3 is CASSFSQRSYEQYF. The CDR3 bases are TGTGCCAGCAGCTTTTCCCAGCGATCCTACGAGCAGTACTTC.

V usage is TRBV10-1 and J usage is TRBJ2-2; weak D call: TRBD1 (6 bases). The germline gives CDR1 WNHNN, CDR2 SYGVQD (reference sequence). Trimming removed 0 bases at V and 2 bases at J, with 13 bases between. The CDR3 consists of 17 residues. This CDR3 is CASSESARQANTGELFF. The CDR3 region has the DNA TGCGCCAGCAGTGAGTCAGCGAGACAGGCAAACACCGGGGAGCTGTTTTTT.

V and J are TRBV4-1 and TRBJ1-1; D is uncertain. Between the trimmed V and J ends, which lost 0 bases and 4 bases, there was a span of 18 bases. In germline, CDR1 is MGHRA, CDR2 YSYEKL. CDR3 length equals 17 residues. Here the CDR3 reads CASSQDRREGPATEAFF. CDR3 coding DNA: TGCGCCAGCAGCCAAGATCGTAGGGAGGGCCCAGCCACTGAAGCTTTCTTT.